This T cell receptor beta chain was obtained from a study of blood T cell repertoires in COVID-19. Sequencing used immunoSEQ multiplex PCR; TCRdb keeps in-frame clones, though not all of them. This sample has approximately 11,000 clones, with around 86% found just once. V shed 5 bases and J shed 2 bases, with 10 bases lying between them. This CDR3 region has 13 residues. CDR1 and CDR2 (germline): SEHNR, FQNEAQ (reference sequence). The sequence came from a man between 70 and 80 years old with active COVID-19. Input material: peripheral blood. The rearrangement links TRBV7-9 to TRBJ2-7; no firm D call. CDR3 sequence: CASSLTGAYEQYF. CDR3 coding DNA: TGTGCCAGCAGCCTGACTGGAGCCTACGAGCAGTACTTC.